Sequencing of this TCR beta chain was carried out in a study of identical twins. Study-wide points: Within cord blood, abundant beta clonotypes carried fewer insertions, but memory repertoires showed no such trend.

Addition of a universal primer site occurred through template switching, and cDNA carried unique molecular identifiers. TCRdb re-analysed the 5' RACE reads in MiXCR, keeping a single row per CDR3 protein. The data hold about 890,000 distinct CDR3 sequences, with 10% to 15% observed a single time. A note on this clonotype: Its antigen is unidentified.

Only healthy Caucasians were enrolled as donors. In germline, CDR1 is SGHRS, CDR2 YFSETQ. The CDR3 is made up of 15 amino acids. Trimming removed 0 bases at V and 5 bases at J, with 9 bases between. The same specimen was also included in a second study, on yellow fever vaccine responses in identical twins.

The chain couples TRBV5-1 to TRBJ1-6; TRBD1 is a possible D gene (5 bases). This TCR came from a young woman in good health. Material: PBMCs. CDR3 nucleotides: TGCGCCAGCAGCTTGGGACAGAGCAATAATTCACCCCTCCACTTT. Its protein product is CASSLGQSNNSPLHF.